This is a list of T cell receptor beta chains from one sample in a study of CD8 T cells in ankylosing spondylitis. TCRdb re-called the 5' RACE reads with MiXCR, one entry per CDR3 protein. Of about 800,000 distinct CDR3 sequences listed, roughly 10% are singletons. The material sequenced was blood, either unsorted or a sorted T cell fraction (not recorded which). These receptors all come from a male donor with ankylosing spondylitis. CDR3s include the opening cysteine and the closing phenylalanine or tryptophan. D genes are given only for firm matches. Clone size, where shown, is once, few, many, or a class for clones that have expanded.

J gene | clone size | V gene | D gene | CDR3 DNA | CDR3 protein
TRBJ2-1 | few | TRBV7-2 | . | TGTGCCAGCAGCTTGAGGGGGGGGGCGCTATACAATGAGCAGTTCTTC | CASSLRGGALYNEQFF
TRBJ1-2 | few | TRBV7-2 | . | TGTGCCAGCAGCTTGGTCGGAGGGCTTAACTATGGCTACACCTTC | CASSLVGGLNYGYTF
TRBJ2-5 | . | TRBV9 | . | TGTGCCAGCAGCGTGGGGGGTCACGAAGAGACCCAGTACTTC | CASSVGGHEETQYF
TRBJ1-5 | . | TRBV6-5 | . | TGTGCCAGCAGGTCTCGTCAGTTAAATCAGCCCCAGCATTTT | CASRSRQLNQPQHF
TRBJ1-1 | many | TRBV5-1 | . | TGCGCCAGCAGCTTTACAGGGTCGAACCCTGAAGCTTTCTTT | CASSFTGSNPEAFF
TRBJ2-3 | few | TRBV20-1 | TRBD1 | TGCAGTGCTAGGCGACCTACAGGGGTTAGCACAGATACGCAGTATTTT | CSARRPTGVSTDTQYF
TRBJ2-1 | many | TRBV7-9 | TRBD2 | TGTGCCAGCAGCTTAGAGGGACTAGCGGAGCAGTTCTTC | CASSLEGLAEQFF
TRBJ2-7 | . | TRBV15 | . | TGTGCCACCAGCAGAGATAGTAGCGCATACGAGCAGTACTTC | CATSRDSSAYEQYF
TRBJ2-2 | . | TRBV19 | . | TGTGCCAGTAGGAACCCTTTAAACACCGGGGAGCTGTTTTTT | CASRNPLNTGELFF
TRBJ1-1 | many | TRBV20-1 | . | TGCAGCGGACTGGGGGGAGGTGAAGCTTTCTTT | CSGLGGGEAFF
TRBJ1-1 | . | TRBV12-3/TRBV12-4 | . | . | CASSFGAGNTEAYF
TRBJ2-7 | many | TRBV7-2 | TRBD1 | TGTGCCAGCAGCTCTAGGACAGGCCTTAGGAGCTCCTACGAGCAGTACTTC | CASSSRTGLRSSYEQYF
TRBJ1-1 | . | TRBV27 | . | TGTGCCAGCGTAGACCAGGTCGGGAACACTGAAGCTTTCTTT | CASVDQVGNTEAFF
TRBJ1-2 | many | TRBV29-1 | . | TGCAGCGTTGGGGGCTTCAGTGGCTACACCTTC | CSVGGFSGYTF
TRBJ2-1 | many | TRBV29-1 | TRBD1 | TGCAGCGTTTCGACAGGGGGTACTGAGCAGTTCTTC | CSVSTGGTEQFF
TRBJ2-5 | few | TRBV20-1 | . | TGCAGTGCTACCGGACATAACCAAGAGACCCAGTACTTC | CSATGHNQETQYF
TRBJ2-7 | few | TRBV6-5 | . | TGTGCCAGCAGTTACTCCCTAGGAGTTGGGTCCGCTGTTTACGAGCAGTACTTC | CASSYSLGVGSAVYEQYF
TRBJ1-5 | . | TRBV7-2 | TRBD1 | TGTGCCAGCAGCTTCGACAGGGTCCGTGGGCCCCAGCATTTT | CASSFDRVRGPQHF
TRBJ1-3 | . | TRBV4-2 | TRBD1 | TGTGCCAGTAGGGACAGGGGTTATTCAGGAAACACCATATATTTT | CASRDRGYSGNTIYF
TRBJ1-2 | few | TRBV6-2/TRBV6-3 | TRBD1 | TGTGCCAGCAGTTCCCCTGGGACAGGGGGACCGAAAGGTAACGGCTACACCTTC | CASSSPGTGGPKGNGYTF
TRBJ1-1 | few | TRBV15 | . | TGTGCCACCAGCGATACTAACAGGGTTACTGAAGCTTTCTTT | CATSDTNRVTEAFF
TRBJ2-2 | . | TRBV11-3 | TRBD1 | TGTGCCAGCAGCTCGGGACAGGGGAGAGCCGGGGAGCTGTTTTTT | CASSSGQGRAGELFF
TRBJ1-6 | few | TRBV19 | . | TGTGCCAGTAGTGTTAGTACAAGTGATTCACCCCTCCACTTT | CASSVSTSDSPLHF
TRBJ2-7 | few | TRBV11-2 | . | TGTGCCTGCTCTGTTGACAGGACCCACGAGCAGTACTTC | CACSVDRTHEQYF
TRBJ2-7 | . | TRBV4-2 | . | TGTGCCAGCAGCCAAGTTGGGCGCTCCTACGAGCAGTACTTC | CASSQVGRSYEQYF
TRBJ1-2 | few | TRBV5-1 | TRBD1 | TGCGCCAGCAGCTTGGGGGGACAGGGGGCTGGCTACACCTTC | CASSLGGQGAGYTF